Listed here are 6 T cell receptor beta chains from one sample, sequenced in a study of T cells in Graves' hyperthyroidism and ophthalmopathy. Amplified regions were TCR beta CDR3 sequences from RNA transcripts. The HTBI primer set served for first-round RT-PCR of the TCR CDR3. TCRdb re-derived calls from the multiplex PCR reads in MiXCR, one entry per CDR3 protein. This sample carries about 330,000 distinct CDR3 sequences, 12% to 15% of them seen once, and the ten largest clones take around 32%. Sequencing was performed on blood. The origin of the receptors is a middle-aged woman with Graves' ophthalmopathy.

In this sample, this clonotype turned up many times. This chain connects TRBV4-1 to TRBJ1-1; 7 positions agree with TRBD1. After removal of 3 bases from V and 0 bases from J, the junction contained 4 bases not matched to a gene. CDR3 length: 15 amino acids. The germline V gene encodes CDR1 MGHRA and CDR2 YSYEKL. This CDR3 reads CASSHGTVMNTEAFF. The CDR3 nucleotides read TGCGCCAGCAGCCACGGGACAGTCATGAACACTGAAGCTTTCTTT.

This clonotype was recorded many times. The chain recombines TRBV18 with TRBJ1-5; TRBD1 is a possible D gene (6 bases). The V and J ends lost 8 bases and 4 bases respectively, with 15 bases between them. Germline assignment: CDR1 KGHSH and CDR2 LQKENI. The CDR3 is 14 amino acids. DNA of the CDR3: TGTGCCAGCAGCCCCACAGGGCAGAATCAGCCCCAGCATTTT. Amino acid sequence: CASSPTGQNQPQHF.

This clonotype appeared many times. The chain couples TRBV24-1 to TRBJ1-5, with D hard to call. CDR1 and CDR2 (germline): KGHDR, SFDVKD. This CDR3 has 15 amino acids. Deletions cut 1 base from V and 7 bases from J, with 13 bases between. The CDR3 protein is CATSDFGSPFQPQHF. In DNA, the CDR3 is TGTGCCACCAGTGATTTCGGATCCCCTTTCCAGCCCCAGCATTTT.

The chain joins TRBV9 to TRBJ2-7; no clear D. V lost 1 base and J lost 4, with 12 bases in between. Germline CDR1 reads SGDLS; CDR2 reads YYNGEE. The CDR3 runs 14 residues. This CDR3 is CASSVNPQTYEQYF. DNA for the CDR3: TGTGCCAGCAGCGTAAATCCGCAGACTTACGAGCAGTACTTC.

This clonotype was found a few times. The chain is built from TRBV19 and TRBJ1-1; D is perhaps TRBD1 (5 bases). The CDR3 has 15 amino acids. Germline V gene sequence: CDR1 LNHDA, CDR2 SQIVND (reference sequence). V was trimmed by 2 bases and J by 1 base, leaving 11 bases between them. CDR3 residues: CASSISHTGNTEAFF. CDR3 coding DNA: TGTGCCAGTAGTATATCCCATACAGGGAACACTGAAGCTTTCTTT. Combining the CDR3 with reference TRBV19 and TRBJ1-1 gives the whole variable domain DGGITQSPKYLFRKEGQNVTLSCEQNLNHDAMYWYRQDPGQGLRLIYYSQIVNDFQKGDIAEGYSVSREKKESFPLTVTSAQKNPTAFYLCASSISHTGNTEAFFGQGTRLTVV.

This clonotype turned up a few times. J is TRBJ1-4 and V is TRBV24-1; TRBD1 is a possible D gene (6 bases). Trimming took 7 bases from V and 5 from J, leaving 13 bases between them. Germline lookup yields CDR1 KGHDR and CDR2 SFDVKD. This CDR3 has 14 amino acids. CDR3 residues: CATSPGGPNEKLFF. The CDR3 region has the DNA TGTGCCACCAGCCCGGGGGGGCCGAATGAAAAACTGTTTTTT.